Below, 10 T cell receptor beta chains from the same sample are listed, as sequenced in a study of cytomegalovirus exposure and HLA in healthy donors (dated by TCRdb to 2016 to 2017). The method behind the library was the immunoSEQ multiplex PCR assay. A mixture of 60 forward primers for TCR Vbeta segments and 13 reverse primers for TCR Jbeta segments was used in the multiplex PCR. TCRdb's version of the immuneACCESS table is confined to in-frame rearrangements and falls short of the full clone set. An unresolved V gene accounts for under half of the shortfall where checked; the remainder is of unknown origin. In all, the sample holds 65,000 to 95,000 clones, and 79% of those were seen once. Approximately 2.4% of the sample rests with the top ten. Sequencing was done on a sample of PBMCs. The receptors were gathered from a man aged 25 to 40 in good health and CMV-seronegative.

This chain joins TRBV6-4 and TRBJ1-5, with TRBD1 identical over 7 bases. Trimming cost V 6 bases and J 0 bases; bases outside gene matches: 5. The CDR3 has 15 residues. CDR1 is MRHNA, CDR2 SNTAGT, per germline. The DNA for the CDR3 is TGTGCCAGCAGCCGGGACAGCAATAGCAATCAGCCCCAGCATTTT. It encodes CASSRDSNSNQPQHF.

This clone has more than one count but fewer than ten. The V call is TRBV5-5, the J call TRBJ1-1; D might be TRBD1 (5 bases). The V end was cut by 1 base, the J end by 5 bases, with 12 bases between. CDR3 length equals 14 residues. Germline-derived CDR1 and CDR2 are SGHKS and YYEKEE (reference sequence). This chain's CDR3 is CASSLRQGRTEAFF. The CDR3 DNA sequence: TGTGCCAGCAGCTTGAGGCAGGGCCGTACTGAAGCTTTCTTT. The variable domain in full, with the rest retrieved from reference TRBV5-5 and TRBJ1-1, is DAGVTQSPTHLIKTRGQQVTLRCSPISGHKSVSWYQQVLGQGPQFIFQYYEKEERGRGNFPDRFSARQFPNYSSELNVNALLLGDSALYLCASSLRQGRTEAFFGQGTRLTVV.

The V gene is TRBV30, the J gene TRBJ2-7; the D gene is possibly TRBD2 (7 bases). CDR3 length equals 12 residues. V dropped 6 bases and J dropped 5 bases, with 14 bases sitting between them. Germline V gene lookup returns CDR1 GTSNPN and CDR2 SVGIG (reference sequence). The DNA for the CDR3 is TGTGCCTGTCATGGCGGGGGCAACGAGCAGTACTTC. Translated: CACHGGGNEQYF.

The chain employs TRBV7-2 and TRBJ2-7; D is perhaps TRBD1 (5 bases). Germline loops: CDR1 SGHTA, CDR2 FQGNSA. Trimming cost V 4 bases and J 6 bases, with 13 bases left between them. This CDR3 is built from 13 residues. DNA for the CDR3: TGTGCCAGCAGCTCACATCAAAGGGGCGAGCAGTACTTC. It codes for CASSSHQRGEQYF.

The chain joins TRBV6-5 to TRBJ2-7; 7 bases agree with TRBD1. This CDR3 contains 13 residues. V lost 10 bases, J lost 7 bases, and 13 bases stayed unmatched. Germline V gives CDR1 MNHEY, CDR2 SVGAGI. CDR3 in DNA: TGTGCCACCACAGGGGATACCCTGTGTGAGCAGTACTTC. Translation: CATTGDTLCEQYF.

The CDR3 is CASSSSTQGTEAFF. The CDR3 nucleotides read TGTGCCAGCAGCTCCTCGACTCAGGGGACTGAAGCTTTCTTT. The genes are TRBV7-2 and TRBJ1-1; D is perhaps TRBD1 (6 bases). This CDR3 has 14 residues. Trimming removed 4 bases from V and 5 bases from J, with 14 bases in between. The germline V gene encodes CDR1 SGHTA and CDR2 FQGNSA.

The rearrangement links TRBV19 to TRBJ2-7; D uncertain. The CDR3 consists of 14 residues. The V gene's germline CDR1 is LNHDA and CDR2 SQIVND (reference sequence). V lost 7 bases to trimming and J lost 2 bases, with 15 bases between them. The DNA for the CDR3 is TGTGCCAGTACAGGTGGCAGCCCCACCTACGAGCAGTACTTC. Encoded protein: CASTGGSPTYEQYF.

The chain has TRBV6-1 and TRBJ1-1; TRBD1 agrees at 8 bases. This CDR3 has 15 residues. V was pared by 6 bases and J by 0 bases, with 6 bases of the junction left unmatched. Looked up from germline, CDR1 is MNHNS and CDR2 is SASEGT. For the CDR3, the DNA is TGTGCCAGCAGAAGCCAGGGGGCAATGAACACTGAAGCTTTCTTT. Translating it yields CASRSQGAMNTEAFF.

V and J are TRBV30 and TRBJ2-6; the match to TRBD2 covers 13 bases. In germline, CDR1 is GTSNPN, CDR2 SVGIG (reference sequence). V was clipped by 8 bases and J by 2 bases; unmatched bases: 9. This CDR3 is 17 amino acids long. The chain's CDR3 is CAGPGLAGAAGANVLTF. In DNA form, the CDR3 reads TGTGCCGGACCAGGACTAGCGGGAGCGGCTGGGGCCAACGTCCTGACTTTC.

This chain uses TRBV7-2 with TRBJ1-5, with 9 bases aligning to TRBD1. The V segment lost 1 base and the J segment 4 bases; nucleotides outside the gene matches: 2. The CDR3 loop spans 15 amino acids. The germline V gene encodes CDR1 SGHTA and CDR2 FQGNSA. The CDR3 DNA is TGTGCCAGCAGCTTAGGGACAGGGGCGAATCAGCCCCAGCATTTT. Protein product: CASSLGTGANQPQHF.